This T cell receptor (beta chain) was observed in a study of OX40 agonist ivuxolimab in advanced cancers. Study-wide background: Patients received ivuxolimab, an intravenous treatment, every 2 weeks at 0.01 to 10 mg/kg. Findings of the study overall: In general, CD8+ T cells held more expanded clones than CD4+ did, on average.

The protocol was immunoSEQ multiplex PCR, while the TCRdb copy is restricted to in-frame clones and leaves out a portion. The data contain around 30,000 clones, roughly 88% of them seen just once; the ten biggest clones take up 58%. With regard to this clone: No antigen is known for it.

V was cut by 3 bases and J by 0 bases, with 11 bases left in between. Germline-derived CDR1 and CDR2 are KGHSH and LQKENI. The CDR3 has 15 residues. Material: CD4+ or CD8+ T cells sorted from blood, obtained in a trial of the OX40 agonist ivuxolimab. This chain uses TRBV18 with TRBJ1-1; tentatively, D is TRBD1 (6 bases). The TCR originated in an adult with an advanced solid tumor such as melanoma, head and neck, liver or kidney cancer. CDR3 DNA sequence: TGTGCCAGCTCACCGGACAGCCTCATGAACACTGAAGCTTTCTTT. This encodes CASSPDSLMNTEAFF.